The rows below give T cell receptor beta chains drawn from one sample of a study of T cell repertoires in cytomegalovirus infection. TCRdb reprocessed the reads via MiXCR and lists one record per CDR3 protein. Counted here are approximately 730,000 distinct CDR3 sequences, 29% occurring once; the ten biggest clones make up less than 15%. For these TCRs, the target antigens are not known. The sequences come from cultured CD8+ T cells from PBMCs, collected from culture after CMV antigen stimulation. The receptors come from a human donor in good health (CMV status not recorded). Some clones in this sample may be carry-over from other donors' samples. The CDR3 runs from the conserved cysteine through the conserved F or W. Fields, in order: V gene, D gene, J gene, clone size, CDR3 DNA, CDR3 protein. The D gene is left open where the match is weak. Some rows mark clone size as missing; the rest say once, few, many or name a class of expanded clone.

V gene: TRBV6-6; D gene: -; J gene: TRBJ1-2; clone size: few; CDR3 DNA: TGTGCCAGCCGACCCCTCCGGGGCAGAGATTCTCACTATGGCTACACCTTC; CDR3 protein: CASRPLRGRDSHYGYTF
V gene: TRBV7-2; D gene: TRBD2; J gene: TRBJ2-1; clone size: many; CDR3 DNA: TGTGCCAGCAGCCCCCAGGCGGGGGGGGGTTATATGTCAAATGAGCAGTTCTTC; CDR3 protein: CASSPQAGGGYMSNEQFF
V gene: TRBV19; D gene: TRBD1; J gene: TRBJ1-2; clone size: few; CDR3 DNA: TGTGCCAGTAGTAGCCTACAGGGGATTATGGCCTACACCTTC; CDR3 protein: CASSSLQGIMAYTF
V gene: TRBV10-3; D gene: -; J gene: TRBJ2-2; clone size: -; CDR3 DNA: TGTGCCATCCGCCGAGGGGGACCCGGGGAGCTGTTTTTT; CDR3 protein: CAIRRGGPGELFF
V gene: TRBV14; D gene: -; J gene: TRBJ1-2; clone size: -; CDR3 DNA: TGTGCCAGCAGCCAAGATGGCAGTTATGGCTACACCTTC; CDR3 protein: CASSQDGSYGYTF
V gene: TRBV7-2; D gene: TRBD1; J gene: TRBJ1-1; clone size: many; CDR3 DNA: TGTGCCAGCAGACCATCAGGGGGGAACACTGAAGCTTTCTTT; CDR3 protein: CASRPSGGNTEAFF
V gene: TRBV7-9; D gene: -; J gene: TRBJ1-1; clone size: -; CDR3 DNA: TGTGCCACCCCCACCCCTGAAGCTTTCTTT; CDR3 protein: CATPTPEAFF
V gene: TRBV27; D gene: -; J gene: TRBJ2-3; clone size: -; CDR3 DNA: TGTGCCAGCAGTTTATGGGAGGGGGCGATGGGGACAGATACGCAGTATTTT; CDR3 protein: CASSLWEGAMGTDTQYF
V gene: TRBV6-6; D gene: -; J gene: TRBJ1-4; clone size: -; CDR3 DNA: TGTGCCAGCAGTGACGTGAATGAAAAACTGTTTTTT; CDR3 protein: CASSDVNEKLFF
V gene: TRBV4-3; D gene: -; J gene: TRBJ2-1; clone size: few; CDR3 DNA: TGCGCCAGCAGCCACCCAGCCCCGGGGGCCTCCTACAATGAGCAGTTCTTC; CDR3 protein: CASSHPAPGASYNEQFF
V gene: TRBV5-6; D gene: -; J gene: TRBJ2-1; clone size: -; CDR3 DNA: TGTGCCAGCAGCTTGGGGAGGGGATACAATGAGCAGTTCTTC; CDR3 protein: CASSLGRGYNEQFF
V gene: TRBV6-1; D gene: -; J gene: TRBJ1-5; clone size: few; CDR3 DNA: TGTGCCAGCAGTGAAGAGGGGGGCAGGGTCCAGCCCCAGCATTTT; CDR3 protein: CASSEEGGRVQPQHF
V gene: TRBV10-2; D gene: TRBD2; J gene: TRBJ2-1; clone size: -; CDR3 DNA: TGCGCCAGCAGTGACTACCTAGCGGGGATCTACAATGAGCAGTTCTTC; CDR3 protein: CASSDYLAGIYNEQFF
V gene: TRBV7-6; D gene: -; J gene: TRBJ1-3; clone size: -; CDR3 DNA: TGTGCCAGCAGCCCAGCGGGGGGGGCTGCTGGAAACACCATATATTTT; CDR3 protein: CASSPAGGAAGNTIYF
V gene: TRBV6-1; D gene: -; J gene: TRBJ1-5; clone size: -; CDR3 DNA: TGTGCCAGCTACGGGGAGGGTCGATATAGCAATCAGCCCCAGCATTTT; CDR3 protein: CASYGEGRYSNQPQHF
V gene: TRBV27; D gene: -; J gene: TRBJ1-2; clone size: few; CDR3 DNA: TGTGCCAGCAGTTTAGGGAGGGTCCGCGATGGCTACACCTTC; CDR3 protein: CASSLGRVRDGYTF
V gene: TRBV6-2/TRBV6-3; D gene: TRBD2; J gene: TRBJ2-5; clone size: few; CDR3 DNA: TGTGCCAGCAGTTACCGACTAGCGGGGGTCCAAGAGACCCAGTACTTC; CDR3 protein: CASSYRLAGVQETQYF
V gene: TRBV2; D gene: -; J gene: TRBJ1-2; clone size: few; CDR3 DNA: TGTGCCAGCAGTGTAAGAGACAGGACAGCTAACTATGGCTACACCTTC; CDR3 protein: CASSVRDRTANYGYTF
V gene: TRBV28; D gene: -; J gene: TRBJ1-5; clone size: many; CDR3 DNA: TGTGCCAGCAGTTTCTCCGGGGGCCCAAATCAGCCCCAGCATTTT; CDR3 protein: CASSFSGGPNQPQHF
V gene: TRBV6-5; D gene: -; J gene: TRBJ1-6; clone size: -; CDR3 DNA: TGTGCCAGCAGTTACTGGGAGTTGAATTCACCCCTCCACTTT; CDR3 protein: CASSYWELNSPLHF
V gene: TRBV2; D gene: TRBD2; J gene: TRBJ2-1; clone size: few; CDR3 DNA: TGTGCCAGCAGTGTCGCGGGGGGATCCTACAATGAGCAGTTCTTC; CDR3 protein: CASSVAGGSYNEQFF
V gene: TRBV12-5; D gene: TRBD1; J gene: TRBJ1-2; clone size: -; CDR3 DNA: TGTGCTACCCTTGACAGGGATAACTGCTACACCTTC; CDR3 protein: CATLDRDNCYTF
V gene: TRBV28; D gene: -; J gene: TRBJ2-1; clone size: -; CDR3 DNA: TGTGCCAGCAGGGGCGAGGGAAGCAATGAGCAGTTCTTC; CDR3 protein: CASRGEGSNEQFF
V gene: TRBV15; D gene: -; J gene: TRBJ1-1; clone size: few; CDR3 DNA: TGTGCCACCAGCAGAGAGGGGGGGCGGAACACTGAAGCTTTCTTT; CDR3 protein: CATSREGGRNTEAFF
V gene: TRBV14; D gene: TRBD1; J gene: TRBJ1-6; clone size: once; CDR3 DNA: TGTGCCAGCAGCCAAGCCATTTGGACAGGGAGCTCCTATAATTCACCCCTCCACTTT; CDR3 protein: CASSQAIWTGSSYNSPLHF
V gene: TRBV7-3; D gene: TRBD1; J gene: TRBJ1-6; clone size: many; CDR3 DNA: TGTGCCAGCAGCTTAACGGACAGGAGGATTTCTAATTCACCCCTCCACTTT; CDR3 protein: CASSLTDRRISNSPLHF
V gene: TRBV6-6; D gene: TRBD2; J gene: TRBJ2-3; clone size: few; CDR3 DNA: TGTGCCAGCAGTTACACATGGACTAGCGGGGGATACACAGATACGCAGTATTTT; CDR3 protein: CASSYTWTSGGYTDTQYF
V gene: TRBV27; D gene: TRBD2; J gene: TRBJ2-3; clone size: -; CDR3 DNA: TGTGCCAGCAGTCCTTCCTTAGCGGGGGGGCCAAGAGATACGCAGTATTTT; CDR3 protein: CASSPSLAGGPRDTQYF
V gene: TRBV4-3; D gene: TRBD2; J gene: TRBJ2-3; clone size: -; CDR3 DNA: TGCGCCAGCAGCCCCCCGGGGGGGGCAGATACGCAGTATTTT; CDR3 protein: CASSPPGGADTQYF
V gene: TRBV11-2; D gene: -; J gene: TRBJ2-3; clone size: -; CDR3 DNA: TGTGCCAGCAGCTTAGTTAGGGCAGATACGCAGTATTTT; CDR3 protein: CASSLVRADTQYF
V gene: TRBV7-9; D gene: -; J gene: TRBJ1-1; clone size: -; CDR3 DNA: TGTGCCAGCAGCTTAGGGGGGGCTTTCTTT; CDR3 protein: CASSLGGAFF
V gene: TRBV7-9; D gene: TRBD1; J gene: TRBJ1-2; clone size: -; CDR3 DNA: TGTGCCAGCAGCCGAACCGGGGAACCACAGGGGGGGCTCTATGGCTACACCTTC; CDR3 protein: CASSRTGEPQGGLYGYTF
V gene: TRBV7-3; D gene: TRBD2; J gene: TRBJ2-3; clone size: -; CDR3 DNA: TGTGCCAGCAACGTCGGGGGGGAGGCAGATACGCAGTATTTT; CDR3 protein: CASNVGGEADTQYF
V gene: TRBV5-5; D gene: -; J gene: TRBJ1-1; clone size: few; CDR3 DNA: TGTGCCAGCAGCTTGAATGATGGGGTGGCTTTCTTT; CDR3 protein: CASSLNDGVAFF
V gene: TRBV6-2/TRBV6-3; D gene: TRBD1; J gene: TRBJ2-2; clone size: -; CDR3 DNA: TGTGCCAGCAGTTACTCACAGGGGGCGAACGGGGAGCTGTTTTTT; CDR3 protein: CASSYSQGANGELFF
V gene: TRBV7-9; D gene: -; J gene: TRBJ1-1; clone size: few; CDR3 DNA: TGTGCCAGCAGCTTAGAGTACAGGCAGGGGAACACTGAAGCTTTCTTT; CDR3 protein: CASSLEYRQGNTEAFF
V gene: TRBV6-1; D gene: -; J gene: TRBJ2-3; clone size: many; CDR3 DNA: TGTGCCAGCAGTGAAATGGCCCAGGGACGCTTGTGGAGGACAGATACGCAGTATTTT; CDR3 protein: CASSEMAQGRLWRTDTQYF
V gene: TRBV2; D gene: -; J gene: TRBJ1-2; clone size: few; CDR3 DNA: TGTGCCAGCAGGCCCCAGCCCCTGGGCTACACCTTC; CDR3 protein: CASRPQPLGYTF
V gene: TRBV7-8; D gene: -; J gene: TRBJ1-4; clone size: few; CDR3 DNA: TGTGCCAGCAGCCCCAGTTGGGGGCCAAATAATGAAAAACTGTTTTTT; CDR3 protein: CASSPSWGPNNEKLFF
V gene: TRBV4-1; D gene: TRBD1; J gene: TRBJ1-4; clone size: -; CDR3 DNA: TGCGCCAGCAGCCAAGTAAAGGACAGGGGAAATGAAAAACTGTTTTTT; CDR3 protein: CASSQVKDRGNEKLFF
V gene: TRBV6-5; D gene: -; J gene: TRBJ2-7; clone size: few; CDR3 DNA: TGTGCCAGCAGTTACTCGGGGCATCCCGAGGCCGAGCAGTACTTC; CDR3 protein: CASSYSGHPEAEQYF
V gene: TRBV27; D gene: TRBD1; J gene: TRBJ2-1; clone size: -; CDR3 DNA: TGTGCCAGCAGACCGGAGGACAGGGTTTTCTACAATGAGCAGTTCTTC; CDR3 protein: CASRPEDRVFYNEQFF
V gene: TRBV11-3; D gene: -; J gene: TRBJ2-7; clone size: -; CDR3 DNA: TGTGCCAGCAGCTACAGGGTTGACTACGAGCAGTACTTC; CDR3 protein: CASSYRVDYEQYF
V gene: TRBV12-3/TRBV12-4; D gene: -; J gene: TRBJ2-1; clone size: -; CDR3 DNA: TGTGCCAGCAGTTCCCCTGGCAGCTCCGCACGGAATGAGCAGTTCTTC; CDR3 protein: CASSSPGSSARNEQFF
V gene: TRBV6-1; D gene: -; J gene: TRBJ1-2; clone size: many; CDR3 DNA: TGTGCCAGCAGAGAAACAGGATATAACTATGGCTACACCTTC; CDR3 protein: CASRETGYNYGYTF
V gene: TRBV6-5; D gene: -; J gene: TRBJ1-2; clone size: -; CDR3 DNA: TGTGCCAGCAGTTACTCGATCAGGCCTCAAGCTAACTATGGCTACACCTTC; CDR3 protein: CASSYSIRPQANYGYTF
V gene: TRBV7-9; D gene: -; J gene: TRBJ2-2; clone size: few; CDR3 DNA: TGTGCCAGCACCGCTTGGCCGGGGGCCCGAACCGGGGAGCTGTTTTTT; CDR3 protein: CASTAWPGARTGELFF
V gene: TRBV12-3/TRBV12-4; D gene: -; J gene: TRBJ2-2; clone size: -; CDR3 DNA: TGTGCCAGCAGAACCCAAGCAGGGACGAACACCGGGGAGCTGTTTTTT; CDR3 protein: CASRTQAGTNTGELFF
V gene: TRBV7-2; D gene: TRBD2; J gene: TRBJ2-3; clone size: many; CDR3 DNA: TGTGCCAGCAGCAGGGCCGGGACTACCCTGGGAGATACGCAGTATTTT; CDR3 protein: CASSRAGTTLGDTQYF
V gene: TRBV10-3; D gene: -; J gene: TRBJ1-3; clone size: -; CDR3 DNA: TGTGCCATCATTCGGGACACCAGCTCTGGAAACACCATATATTTT; CDR3 protein: CAIIRDTSSGNTIYF
V gene: TRBV5-1; D gene: -; J gene: TRBJ2-2; clone size: few; CDR3 DNA: TGCGCCAGCAGCTTGAGACCTATGGATGGAGCGAACACCGGGGAGCTGTTTTTT; CDR3 protein: CASSLRPMDGANTGELFF
V gene: TRBV27; D gene: -; J gene: TRBJ1-1; clone size: -; CDR3 DNA: TGTGCCAGCAGCCCAACCTTAACCGGGACATGGGACACTGAAGCTTTCTTT; CDR3 protein: CASSPTLTGTWDTEAFF
V gene: TRBV12-3/TRBV12-4; D gene: TRBD2; J gene: TRBJ2-1; clone size: -; CDR3 DNA: TGTGCCAGCCACAGCGGGGTCTTC; CDR3 protein: CASHSGVF
V gene: TRBV19; D gene: -; J gene: TRBJ2-3; clone size: few; CDR3 DNA: TGTGCCAGTAGTGCCGGGACACCCAGCACAGATACGCAGTATTTT; CDR3 protein: CASSAGTPSTDTQYF
V gene: TRBV6-6; D gene: -; J gene: TRBJ1-6; clone size: -; CDR3 DNA: TGTGCCAGCAGTTACGTAGGGGCAGGGGAAACGCCCTATAATTCACCCCTCCACTTT; CDR3 protein: CASSYVGAGETPYNSPLHF